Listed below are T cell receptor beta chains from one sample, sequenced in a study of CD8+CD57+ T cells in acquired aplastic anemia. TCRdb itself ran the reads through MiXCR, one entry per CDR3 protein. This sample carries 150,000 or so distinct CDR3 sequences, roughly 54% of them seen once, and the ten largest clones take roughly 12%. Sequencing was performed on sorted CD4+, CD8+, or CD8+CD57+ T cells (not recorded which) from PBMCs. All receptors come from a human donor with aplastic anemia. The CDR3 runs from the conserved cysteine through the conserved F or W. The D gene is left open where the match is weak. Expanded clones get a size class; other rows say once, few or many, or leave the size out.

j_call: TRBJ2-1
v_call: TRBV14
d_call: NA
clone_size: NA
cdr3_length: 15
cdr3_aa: CASSQYRSSYNEQFF
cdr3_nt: TGTGCCAGCAGCCAATACCGGAGCTCCTACAATGAGCAGTTCTTC

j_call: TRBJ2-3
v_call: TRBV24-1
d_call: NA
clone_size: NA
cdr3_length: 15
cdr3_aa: CATSDPNPSPHTQYF
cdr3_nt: TGTGCCACCAGTGATCCCAACCCTAGCCCCCATACGCAGTATTTT

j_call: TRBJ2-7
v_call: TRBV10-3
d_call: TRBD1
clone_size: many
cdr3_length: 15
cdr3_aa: CAINPGQGDLQEQYF
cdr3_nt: TGTGCCATCAATCCAGGACAGGGTGACCTACAAGAGCAGTACTTC

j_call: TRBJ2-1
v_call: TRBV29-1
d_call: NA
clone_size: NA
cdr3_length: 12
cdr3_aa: CSVEDRYNEQFF
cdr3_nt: TGCAGCGTCGAAGACCGTTACAATGAGCAGTTCTTC

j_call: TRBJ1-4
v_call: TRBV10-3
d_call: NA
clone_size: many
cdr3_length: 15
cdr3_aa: CAISEGTGSDEKLFF
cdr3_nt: TGTGCCATCAGTGAGGGAACAGGGAGTGATGAAAAACTGTTTTTT

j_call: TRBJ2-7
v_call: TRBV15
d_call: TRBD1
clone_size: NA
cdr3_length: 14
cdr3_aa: CATSPSRGFYEQYF
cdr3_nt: TGTGCCACCAGCCCATCCAGGGGGTTCTACGAGCAGTACTTC

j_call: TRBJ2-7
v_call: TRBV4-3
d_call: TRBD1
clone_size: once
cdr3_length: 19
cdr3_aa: CASSQDSTLGTGVVYEQYF
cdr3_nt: TGCGCCAGCAGCCAAGATAGCACCCTAGGGACAGGGGTCGTGTACGAGCAGTACTTC

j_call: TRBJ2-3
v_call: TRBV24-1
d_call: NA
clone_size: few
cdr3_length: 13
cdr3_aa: CATSDQPPDTQYF
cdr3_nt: TGTGCCACCAGTGATCAACCCCCCGATACGCAGTATTTT

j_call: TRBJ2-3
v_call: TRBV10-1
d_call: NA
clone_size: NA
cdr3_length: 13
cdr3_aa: CASSESGVDTQYF
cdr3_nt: TGCGCCAGCAGTGAGTCAGGGGTAGATACGCAGTATTTT

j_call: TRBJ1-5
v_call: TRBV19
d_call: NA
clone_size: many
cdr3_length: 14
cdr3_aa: CASSIVISGQPQHF
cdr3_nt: TGTGCCAGTAGTATCGTCATTTCTGGTCAGCCCCAGCATTTT

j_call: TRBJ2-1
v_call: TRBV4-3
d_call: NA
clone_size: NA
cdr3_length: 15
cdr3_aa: CASSQERGYYNEQFF
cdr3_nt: TGCGCCAGCAGCCAAGAGCGCGGATACTACAATGAGCAGTTCTTC